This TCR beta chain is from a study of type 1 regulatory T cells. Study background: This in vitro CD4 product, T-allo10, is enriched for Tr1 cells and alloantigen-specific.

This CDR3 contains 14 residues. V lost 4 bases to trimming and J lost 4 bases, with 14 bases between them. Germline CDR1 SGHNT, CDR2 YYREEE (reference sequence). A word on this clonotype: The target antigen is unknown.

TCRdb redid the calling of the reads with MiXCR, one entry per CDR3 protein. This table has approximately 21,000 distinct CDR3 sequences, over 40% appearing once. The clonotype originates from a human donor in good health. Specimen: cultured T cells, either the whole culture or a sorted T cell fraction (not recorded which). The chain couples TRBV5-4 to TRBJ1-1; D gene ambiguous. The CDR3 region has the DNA TGTGCCAGCAGCCAAGACCTTAGAAGCACTGAAGCTTTCTTT. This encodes CASSQDLRSTEAFF.